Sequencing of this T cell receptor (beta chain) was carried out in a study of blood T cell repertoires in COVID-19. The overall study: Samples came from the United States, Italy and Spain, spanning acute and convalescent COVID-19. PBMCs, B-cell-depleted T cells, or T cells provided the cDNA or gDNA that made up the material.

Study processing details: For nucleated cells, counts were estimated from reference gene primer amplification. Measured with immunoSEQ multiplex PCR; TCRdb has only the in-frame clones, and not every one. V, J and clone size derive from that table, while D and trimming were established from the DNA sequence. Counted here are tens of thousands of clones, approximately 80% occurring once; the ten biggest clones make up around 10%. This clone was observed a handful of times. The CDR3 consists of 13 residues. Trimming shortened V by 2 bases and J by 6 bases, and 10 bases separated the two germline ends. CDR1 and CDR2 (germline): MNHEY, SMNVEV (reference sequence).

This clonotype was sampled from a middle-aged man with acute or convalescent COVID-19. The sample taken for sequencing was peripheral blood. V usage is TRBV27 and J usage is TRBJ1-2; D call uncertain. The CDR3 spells CASSLGLGDGYTF. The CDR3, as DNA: TGTGCCAGCAGTTTAGGGCTCGGGGATGGCTACACCTTC.